The 13 T cell receptor beta chains reported below all come from one sample, sequenced in a study of cytomegalovirus exposure and HLA in healthy donors. The PCR had 60 Vbeta and 13 Jbeta primers. Here immunoSEQ multiplex PCR was the method, and the copy in TCRdb shows in-frame clones only, minus some. This sample's table has some 200,000 clones. The sequenced sample was PBMCs. The receptor set was obtained from a girl aged 2-15 years in good health and CMV-seropositive.

The chain links TRBV10-3 to TRBJ2-3, with 14 bases identical to TRBD2. This CDR3 is 16 amino acids long. Germline V lookup: CDR1 ENHRY, CDR2 SYGVKD. V gave up 7 bases and J gave up 3 bases; unmatched junction bases: 6. The DNA of the CDR3 is TGTGCCATCAAAGGGACTAGCGGGAGTTTTACAGATACGCAGTATTTT. It codes for CAIKGTSGSFTDTQYF.

This chain joins TRBV28 and TRBJ1-2, with a tentative D call TRBD1 (5 bases). The CDR3 runs to 16 residues. The V end lost 3 bases, the J end lost 6 bases, and 20 bases lay between the germline ends. Germline V gene data show CDR1 as MDHEN and CDR2 as SYDVKM. CDR3 amino acids: CASSFLSKGLQNGYTF. CDR3 in DNA: TGTGCCAGCAGTTTTCTCTCCAAGGGGCTGCAAAATGGCTACACCTTC.

A word on this clone: Within the sample, other DNA sequences also encode this same CDR3. CDR3 region: CASSVADTEAFF. Here the CDR3 DNA reads TGTGCCAGCAGCGTAGCGGACACTGAAGCTTTCTTT. The rearrangement joins TRBV9 to TRBJ1-1, with unresolved D. The CDR3 extends over 12 amino acids. V dropped 0 bases and J dropped 3 bases, with 3 bases sitting between them. Germline assignment: CDR1 SGDLS and CDR2 YYNGEE. The complete variable domain, with remaining parts taken from reference TRBV9 and TRBJ1-1, reads DSGVTQTPKHLITATGQRVTLRCSPRSGDLSVYWYQQSLDQGLQFLIQYYNGEERAKGNILERFSAQQFPDLHSELNLSSLELGDSALYFCASSVADTEAFFGQGTRLTVV.

V usage is TRBV5-1 and J usage is TRBJ2-2, with 11 positions matching TRBD2. Per the germline V gene, CDR1 is SGHRS and CDR2 is YFSETQ. The junction had 9 bases not matched to a gene; V was cut back by 0 bases and J by 5 bases. The CDR3 sequence is 18 residues long. The CDR3 DNA is TGCGCCAGCAGCTTGGCCGGGATAAGACTAGCGGGGACCGGGGAGCTGTTTTTT. This sequence encodes CASSLAGIRLAGTGELFF.

The chain carries TRBV28 and TRBJ2-1; D perhaps matches TRBD2 (5 bases). The CDR3 has 16 residues. In germline, CDR1 is MDHEN, CDR2 SYDVKM. Trimming removed 7 bases from V and 6 bases from J, with 22 bases in between. Here the CDR3 reads CASTQGRVGGTNEQFF. Written as DNA, the CDR3 is TGTGCCAGCACCCAAGGTCGAGTTGGAGGAACCAATGAGCAGTTCTTC.

This chain connects TRBV27 to TRBJ2-7; D not resolved. The CDR3 consists of 14 residues. CDR1 and CDR2 (germline): MNHEY, SMNVEV (reference sequence). V lost 3 bases, J lost 7 bases, and 16 bases lay in between. The CDR3: CASSLLGELGEQYF. In nucleotides, the CDR3 is TGTGCCAGCAGTTTGCTAGGAGAACTTGGGGAGCAGTACTTC.

The chain uses TRBV7-9 and TRBJ1-4, with 7 nucleotides matching TRBD1. Unmatched junction bases numbered 8, after V lost 5 bases and J lost 5 bases. Germline V lookup: CDR1 SEHNR, CDR2 FQNEAQ (reference sequence). The CDR3 runs 15 residues. The DNA of the CDR3 is TGTGCCAGCAGCACTGGACAGGCCATAAATGAAAAACTGTTTTTT. The encoded protein is CASSTGQAINEKLFF.

This sequence joins TRBV19 and TRBJ1-2; D not certain. The CDR3 totals 17 residues. Germline-derived CDR1 and CDR2 are LNHDA and SQIVND (reference sequence). Between the trimmed V and J ends, which lost 4 bases and 4 bases, there was a span of 22 bases. The CDR3: CASSKVVGTQEVYGYTF. Here the CDR3 DNA reads TGTGCCAGTAGTAAAGTGGTCGGCACCCAGGAAGTCTATGGCTACACCTTC.

This chain connects TRBV27 to TRBJ1-1, with TRBD1 identical over 9 bases. Germline V gene data show CDR1 as MNHEY and CDR2 as SMNVEV (reference sequence). The CDR3 loop spans 15 amino acids. V shed 2 bases and J 9 bases; nucleotides not matched to a gene: 10. CDR3 residues: CASSLGTAGTGKAFF. The CDR3 DNA reads as TGTGCCAGCAGTTTAGGTACGGCCGGGACAGGGAAAGCTTTCTTT.

V is TRBV7-9 and J is TRBJ2-5; possibly TRBD1 for D (6 bases). Germline CDR1 is SEHNR and CDR2 is FQNEAQ (reference sequence). V was cut by 5 bases and J by 5 bases, with 18 bases left in between. This CDR3 contains 15 residues. The DNA of the CDR3 is TGTGCCAGCAGCCCGGATTTCAGGGGTGAGGAGACCCAGTACTTC. Protein sequence: CASSPDFRGEETQYF.

On this clone itself: Within the sample, other DNA sequences also encode this same CDR3. The chain recombines TRBV29-1 with TRBJ1-5, with D perhaps matching TRBD1 (5 bases). V was cut by 4 bases and J by 7 bases, with 14 bases left in between. This CDR3 region has 13 residues. The germline CDR1 and CDR2 sequences are SQVTM and ANQGSEA. The CDR3 loop is CSVVGGVNQPQHF. The CDR3 bases are TGCAGCGTTGTTGGAGGGGTCAACCAGCCCCAGCATTTT.

J is TRBJ2-7 and V is TRBV7-9, with 8 bases that match TRBD1. Germline V CDR1 and CDR2: SEHNR, FQNEAQ (reference sequence). J was trimmed by 2 bases and V by 4 bases; bases with no gene match: 7. The CDR3 sequence is 15 residues long. The DNA for the CDR3 is TGTGCCAGCAGCTCCCGACAGGGGTCTACCTACGAGCAGTACTTC. Amino acids: CASSSRQGSTYEQYF.

This chain uses TRBV7-2 with TRBJ1-5, with D uncertain. Trimming stripped 3 bases from V and 0 bases from J, with 9 bases between. CDR1 SGHTA and CDR2 FQGNSA come from the germline V gene. The CDR3 spans 15 residues. CDR3 sequence (DNA): TGTGCCAGCAGCTTGGACGGGAATAGCAATCAGCCCCAGCATTTT. This translates into CASSLDGNSNQPQHF.